These T cell receptor beta chains were read from a single sample in a study of response to subunit inactivated influenza vaccine. One entry per CDR3 protein results from TCRdb running MiXCR on the RT-PCR reads. Altogether approximately 500,000 distinct CDR3 sequences are present, around 13% being singletons, with the ten largest covering over 10%. Material: PBMCs from blood, obtained roughly 45 days after vaccination. The source is a man over 45 who received an inactivated influenza vaccine. CDR3s include the opening cysteine and the closing phenylalanine or tryptophan. D genes are given only for firm matches. Not every row has a clone size; where given, it reads once, few, many or a size class.

size,D,V,J,CDR3,DNA
NA,NA,TRBV29-1,TRBJ2-4,CSVGDSPRDIQYF,TGCAGCGTTGGGGACTCTCCTAGGGACATTCAGTACTTC
NA,NA,TRBV20-1,TRBJ2-7,CSPNNVDEQYF,TGCAGTCCGAACAACGTAGACGAGCAGTACTTC
NA,NA,TRBV20-1,TRBJ2-7,CSANRHSSYEQYF,TGCAGTGCTAATAGACACAGCTCCTACGAGCAGTACTTC
NA,TRBD2,TRBV20-1,TRBJ2-3,CSARDSGASTDTQYF,TGCAGTGCTAGAGATAGCGGGGCTAGCACAGATACGCAGTATTTT
many,TRBD2,TRBV12-3/TRBV12-4,TRBJ2-3,CASSPGLAGGADTQYF,TGTGCCAGCAGTCCCGGACTAGCGGGGGGTGCAGATACGCAGTATTTT
few,TRBD2,TRBV12-3/TRBV12-4,TRBJ2-1,CASSSLADYNEQFF,TGTGCCAGCAGTTCGCTAGCGGACTACAATGAGCAGTTCTTC
NA,NA,TRBV6-1,TRBJ2-5,CASSLPTGSGETQYF,TGTGCCAGCAGTCTTCCTACAGGATCTGGGGAGACCCAGTACTTC
few,NA,TRBV5-5,TRBJ1-5,CASSLYRNQPQHF,TGTGCCAGCAGCTTGTACAGAAATCAGCCCCAGCATTTT
NA,NA,TRBV15,TRBJ2-1,CATSRDGGNSYNEQFF,TGTGCCACCAGCAGAGATGGCGGGAACTCCTACAATGAGCAGTTCTTC
few,NA,TRBV29-1,TRBJ2-7,CSAVGVHSYEQYF,TGCAGCGCCGTAGGGGTACACTCCTACGAGCAGTACTTC
many,NA,TRBV5-6,TRBJ2-1,CASSFVNEQFF,TGTGCCAGCAGCTTCGTTAATGAGCAGTTCTTC
NA,TRBD1,TRBV7-9,TRBJ1-6,CASSLGSRGNSPLHF,TGTGCCAGCAGCTTAGGTTCCAGGGGGAATTCACCCCTCCACTTT
NA,NA,TRBV20-1,TRBJ2-1,CSARGLSSYNEQFF,TGCAGTGCAAGGGGACTCAGCTCCTACAATGAGCAGTTCTTC
NA,NA,TRBV7-2,TRBJ1-2,CASSLSQIDRYGYTF,TGTGCCAGCAGCTTAAGCCAGATCGATCGCTATGGCTACACCTTC
many,NA,TRBV9,TRBJ2-7,CASSVGMGDEQYF,TGTGCCAGCAGCGTAGGTATGGGGGACGAGCAGTACTTC